The 8 T cell receptor beta chains presented below share a single source sample, sequenced in a study of patients and donors after allogeneic stem cell transplantation (TCRdb year 2020). Libraries were made using RT-PCR. The run used a NextSeq 550. TCRdb ran its own pipeline on the public reads, namely fastp trimming at Q25 and MiXCR clone calling, and kept in-frame beta chains. Rows merge per CDR3 protein into single entries with the most common DNA and genes. This sample is represented by a few hundred thousand distinct CDR3 sequences; around 40% of them were singletons. The ten largest clones capture roughly 10% of the sample. Sample: blood, either unsorted or a sorted T cell fraction (not recorded which). The receptors were sampled from a human donor who was either an allogeneic HSCT recipient or a stem cell or donor lymphocyte infusion donor (not recorded which). It is not recorded whose cells these are; they may come from a transplant donor.

This clonotype was picked up many times. V and J are TRBV4-3 and TRBJ1-1; possibly TRBD1 for D (6 bases). The CDR3 loop spans 16 amino acids. Trimming cost V 0 bases and J 3 bases, with 14 bases left between them. Germline-derived CDR1 and CDR2 are LGHNA and YSLEER. The CDR3 region is CASSQDERGSDTEAFF. CDR3 DNA sequence: TGCGCCAGCAGCCAAGATGAGAGGGGGTCGGACACTGAAGCTTTCTTT.

V usage is TRBV4-3 and J usage is TRBJ1-1; D unclear. Germline lookup yields CDR1 LGHNA and CDR2 YSLEER. V gave up 1 base and J gave up 5 bases, with 14 bases separating them. This CDR3 is 15 amino acids long. In DNA, the CDR3 is TGCGCCAGCAGCCAAGTTGGACGGGGTAGGACTGAAGCTTTCTTT. It translates to CASSQVGRGRTEAFF.

CDR3 nucleotides: TGCAGTGCTTGCATCGGGGGCATGAACACTGAAGCTTTCTTT. Translated: CSACIGGMNTEAFF. The chain employs TRBV20-1 and TRBJ1-1, with D tentatively TRBD1 (6 bases). Germline V gives CDR1 DFQATT, CDR2 SNEGSKA (reference sequence). The CDR3 covers 14 residues. V lost 5 bases and J 0 bases, leaving 13 bases between the germline ends.

This clonotype was detected a few times. The chain has TRBV12-3 or TRBV12-4 and TRBJ2-2, with 9 bases matching TRBD2. Trimming took 5 bases from V and 5 from J; bases not matched to a gene: 18. The CDR3 length is 19 residues. The CDR3 coding sequence is TGTGCCAGCAGTCCTAGCGGGGCCCGTCGACATGCGTTAACCGGGGAGCTGTTTTTT. Protein: CASSPSGARRHALTGELFF.

The V gene is TRBV4-3, the J gene TRBJ1-4; a possible D gene is TRBD1 (5 bases). V was clipped by 3 bases and J by 5 bases, with 13 bases between them. The CDR3 covers 15 residues. CDR1 is LGHNA and CDR2 is YSLEER in the germline V gene. CDR3 coding DNA: TGCGCCAGCAGCCACGAGGGGACGGAAAATGAAAAACTGTTTTTT. Its translation is CASSHEGTENEKLFF.

This clonotype appeared a few times. This rearrangement joins TRBV6-6 to TRBJ2-1; 9 bases line up with TRBD2. CDR3 length: 16 amino acids. Per the germline V gene, CDR1 is MNHNY and CDR2 is SVGAGI (reference sequence). Unmatched junction bases numbered 7, after V lost 4 bases and J lost 3 bases. CDR3 DNA sequence: TGTGCCAGCAGTTTGACTAGCGGTCCCCTCTACAATGAGCAGTTCTTC. Amino acids: CASSLTSGPLYNEQFF.

Remarks on this clonotype: A much larger clone sits a single nucleotide away, making a read error possible. The CDR3 end shows no conserved phenylalanine or tryptophan, and so a read error is likely. The DNA is left out, because the CDR3 cannot be placed on it with certainty; the CDR3 is given as TCRdb lists it. The rearrangement joins TRBV24-1 to TRBJ2-1; the table's TRBD1 call for D was not verified on the DNA. The CDR3 adds up to 11 amino acids, both ends counted. Germline V gives CDR1 KGHDR, CDR2 SFDVKD. CDR3 sequence reads: CATSQGAGVFS.

The V gene is TRBV7-9, the J gene TRBJ1-5; 9 nucleotides match TRBD1. CDR3 length: 15 residues. V lost 5 bases, J lost 5 bases, and 7 bases stayed unmatched. Germline V gene lookup returns CDR1 SEHNR and CDR2 FQNEAQ (reference sequence). CDR3: CASSAGTGQDQPQHF. DNA for the CDR3: TGTGCCAGCAGCGCTGGGACAGGGCAGGATCAGCCCCAGCATTTT.